The clone carrying this T cell receptor (beta chain) was seen only once. TCRdb keeps only in-frame clones here, not all; method: immunoSEQ multiplex PCR. Found here are 260,000 or so clones, about 80% of them singletons; the top ten hold about an eighth. The data were obtained in a study of control samples from healthy donors and cancer patients. CDR3 length: 16 residues. CDR1 is LGHNA, CDR2 YNFKEQ, per germline. The V and J ends lost 0 bases and 0 bases respectively, with 9 bases between them. This clonotype was sampled from a woman aged 55-69 years with lung cancer. The chain is built from TRBV4-2 and TRBJ1-5; a weak D match, TRBD1 (6 bases). Sequencing used PBMCs. The CDR3 region has the DNA TGTGCCAGCAGCCAAGATCGCAGGGGTAGCAATCAGCCCCAGCATTTT. Translated: CASSQDRRGSNQPQHF.